The rows below give T cell receptor beta chains drawn from one sample of a study of early T cells in non-severe SARS-CoV-2 infection. A single record per CDR3 protein comes from TCRdb applying MiXCR to the 5' RACE reads. This sample has tens of thousands of distinct CDR3 sequences; around 10% occur once, and the top ten carry about 4.2%. Specimen: whole blood. The receptor source for this set is an adult who was a healthcare worker with PCR-confirmed SARS-CoV-2 infection or an uninfected control (not recorded which). CDR3s include the opening cysteine and the closing phenylalanine or tryptophan. Size is omitted from some rows. Given values are once, few, many or a class for expanded clones.

J: TRBJ2-3; length: 14; V: TRBV7-2; size: many; CDR3: CAETSGAGTDTQYF
J: TRBJ2-2; length: 15; V: TRBV7-7; size: many; CDR3: CASSEGGFNAGELFF
J: TRBJ2-1; length: 16; V: TRBV13; size: many; CDR3: CASSLGLDIPYNEQFF
J: TRBJ2-1; length: 13; V: TRBV10-2; size: few; CDR3: CASSDPVRRPPFF
J: TRBJ2-5; length: 14; V: TRBV11-2; size: medium-sized; CDR3: CASSSGPRGETQYF
J: TRBJ1-6; length: 14; V: TRBV7-9; size: NA; CDR3: CATPTRDNNSPLHF
J: TRBJ2-7; length: 15; V: TRBV20-1; size: few; CDR3: CSALPGSGSTYEQYF
J: TRBJ1-4; length: 16; V: TRBV11-2; size: few; CDR3: CASSSARDRVREKLFF
J: TRBJ2-1; length: 15; V: TRBV6-4; size: many; CDR3: CASSSDGSSYNEQFF
J: TRBJ2-5; length: 19; V: TRBV7-6; size: NA; CDR3: CASSLARAGVIGEEETQYF